This T cell receptor (beta chain) emerged from a study of response to subunit inactivated influenza vaccine. Study-wide findings and caveats: Only a handful of new T cells, the authors suggested, are recruited with each seasonal influenza vaccination.

TCRdb used MiXCR to reprocess the RT-PCR reads, holding one entry per CDR3 protein. The data show 500,000 to 750,000 distinct CDR3 sequences, 12% to 15% seen once. This clonotype was counted at least ten times. Its antigen is still unknown. The germline CDR1 and CDR2 sequences are MDHEN and SYDVKM. This CDR3 has 12 amino acids. Trimming took off 6 bases at V and 2 bases at J, with 8 bases between the two ends. V is TRBV28 and J is TRBJ2-7; D remains ambiguous. This specimen consisted of PBMCs from blood, obtained 11 to 12 days after vaccination. The receptor was isolated from a man aged 45 to 65 who received an inactivated influenza vaccine. CDR3 nucleotide sequence: TGTGCCAGCAGGGAAGAAACCTACGAGCAGTACTTC. Translation gives CASREETYEQYF.